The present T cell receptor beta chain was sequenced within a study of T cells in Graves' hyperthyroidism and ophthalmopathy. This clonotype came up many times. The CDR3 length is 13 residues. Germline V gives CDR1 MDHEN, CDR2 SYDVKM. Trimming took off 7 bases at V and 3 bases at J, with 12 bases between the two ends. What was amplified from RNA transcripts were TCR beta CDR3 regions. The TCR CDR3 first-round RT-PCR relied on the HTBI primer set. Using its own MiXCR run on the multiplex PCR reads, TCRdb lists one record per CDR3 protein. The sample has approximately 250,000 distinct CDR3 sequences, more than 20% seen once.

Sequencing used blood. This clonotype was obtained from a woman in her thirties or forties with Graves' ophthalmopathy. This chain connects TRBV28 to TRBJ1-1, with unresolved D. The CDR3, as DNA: TGTGCCAGCACGCGAATCTGGGACACTGAAGCTTTCTTT. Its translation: CASTRIWDTEAFF.